The clone carrying this TCR beta chain was seen repeatedly, ten times or more. The sample comes from a study of blood T cell repertoires in COVID-19. In the authors' methods: Estimation of nucleated cell counts relied on the amplification of reference gene primers. The protocol was immunoSEQ multiplex PCR, while the TCRdb copy is restricted to in-frame clones and leaves out a portion. Clone size and V and J calls were adopted from that table, with D and trimming inferred from the DNA. The sample includes approximately 250,000 clones, 65% to 90% seen only once; the top ten take 13%. CDR3 length equals 15 residues. The V end was cut by 4 bases, the J end by 4 bases, with 15 bases between. The V gene's germline CDR1 is SGDLS and CDR2 YYNGEE.

The chain recombines TRBV9 with TRBJ2-1; a possible D gene is TRBD2 (6 bases). This receptor was identified in a woman between 65 and 79 years old with COVID-19, enrolled during active disease. Sample: peripheral blood. This CDR3 is CASSRDGGRYNEQFF. CDR3 DNA sequence: TGTGCCAGCAGCCGCGACGGAGGGAGGTACAATGAGCAGTTCTTC.